This T cell receptor beta chain was profiled in a study of human T cells and chemical hapten exposure. Study findings and constraints: Donors, who had alopecia, may show an immune response that differs from healthy people's.

Germline V gene data show CDR1 as SGHDN and CDR2 as FVKESK. The CDR3 is made up of 13 amino acids. V was pared by 1 base and J by 6 bases, with 8 bases between. This clonotype was seen ten or more times. Its target is not known. The library attached unique molecular identifiers to individual cDNA molecules. MiXCR was run by TCRdb on the RACE reads, yielding one entry per CDR3 protein. Among some 330,000 distinct CDR3 sequences listed, 5.5% were seen once. Sample time point: pre-sensitization, week 0. As for treatment: therapeutic diphenylcyclopropenone sensitization with weekly scalp DPC. The donor pool consisted of alopecia patients aged 18 to 70 years, considered suitable for DPC.

V is TRBV14 and J is TRBJ2-3; no firm D call. This clonotype was obtained from a young woman with alopecia areata. Some clones in this sample may be carry-over from other donors' samples. The sample here was whole blood, taken in connection with sensitization to the hapten diphenylcyclopropenone (DPC). The CDR3 sequence: CASSQAQYDTQYF. DNA of the CDR3: TGTGCCAGCAGCCAAGCCCAATACGATACGCAGTATTTT.